Shown below are 9 T cell receptor beta chains from a single sample sequenced in a study of identical twins. A single record per CDR3 protein comes from TCRdb applying MiXCR to the 5' RACE reads. Of around 220,000 distinct CDR3 sequences in the sample, roughly 10% were seen once. Sequenced: memory T cells sorted from blood. The receptors derive from a man aged 50 to 60 in good health.

Ten or more counts support this clonotype. V and J are TRBV2 and TRBJ1-5, with D uncertain. The germline gives CDR1 SNHLY, CDR2 FYNNEI. Trimming removed 7 bases at V and 2 bases at J, with 21 bases between. The CDR3 consists of 17 residues. The CDR3 protein is CASTLTGDWIGNQPQHF. CDR3 nucleotide sequence: TGTGCCAGCACTCTAACCGGAGATTGGATCGGCAATCAGCCCCAGCATTTT.

This clonotype was counted many times. The chain recombines TRBV9 with TRBJ1-1, with 8 bases aligning to TRBD1. Germline V gives CDR1 SGDLS, CDR2 YYNGEE. The CDR3 is 14 amino acids. The trim removed 3 bases at V and 6 bases at J, leaving 7 bases unmatched. The CDR3 DNA reads TGTGCCAGCAGCGGACCACAGGGGGGGGCTGAAGCTTTCTTT. Translating gives CASSGPQGGAEAFF.

This clonotype came up a few times. J is TRBJ1-6 and V is TRBV2, with 9 bases lining up with TRBD1. The junction had 7 bases not matched to a gene; V was cut back by 6 bases and J by 7 bases. The V gene's germline CDR1 is SNHLY and CDR2 FYNNEI. The CDR3 runs 15 residues. CDR3 in DNA: TGTGCCAGCAGGGTGCCCGGGACAGGGAATTCACCCCTCCACTTT. Translation: CASRVPGTGNSPLHF.

This clonotype was seen a few times. The chain is built from TRBV20-1 and TRBJ2-1; D unclear. Trimming took off 5 bases at V and 8 bases at J, with 10 bases between the two ends. The germline V gene has CDR1 DFQATT and CDR2 SNEGSKA (reference sequence). The CDR3 spans 11 residues. The CDR3 reads CSAPNLYEQFF. CDR3 sequence (DNA): TGCAGTGCTCCGAACCTATATGAGCAGTTCTTC.

This clonotype was observed at least ten times. In DNA form, the CDR3 reads TGCAGTGCTAGAGTTGGGAGCTCCTACAATGAGCAGTTCTTC. Amino acids: CSARVGSSYNEQFF. This chain joins TRBV20-1 and TRBJ2-1, with a tentative D call TRBD2 (5 bases). CDR3 size: 14 residues. Germline V gene data show CDR1 as DFQATT and CDR2 as SNEGSKA (reference sequence). Deletions cut 1 base from V and 0 bases from J, with 7 bases between.

The V and J genes are TRBV5-8 and TRBJ1-2; 7 bases align to TRBD1. This CDR3 comprises 15 residues. V shed 4 bases, J shed 2 bases, and the junction held 8 bases outside the gene matches. Germline values: CDR1 SGHTS, CDR2 YDEGEE. This CDR3 reads CASSLPGQPNYGYTF. In DNA form, the CDR3 reads TGTGCCAGCAGCCTTCCGGGACAGCCCAACTATGGCTACACCTTC.

Ten or more counts support this clonotype. This chain joins TRBV6-5 and TRBJ2-7, with TRBD2 matching 9 bases. The CDR3 is made up of 17 amino acids. Trimming removed 2 bases from V and 7 bases from J; junction bases left unmatched: 15. Germline loops: CDR1 MNHEY, CDR2 SVGAGI. The CDR3 DNA is TGTGCCAGCAGTTACCGATCCACCTTAGCGGGAGTGGGGGAGCAGTACTTC. Its translation is CASSYRSTLAGVGEQYF.

There are many counts of this clonotype. This chain joins TRBV28 and TRBJ2-5, with 7 positions matching TRBD2. V trimming: 2 bases; J trimming: 6 bases; junction bases outside the gene matches: 6. Germline V CDR1 and CDR2: MDHEN, SYDVKM. CDR3 length: 14 amino acids. CDR3 sequence (DNA): TGTGCCAGCAGTTTAGGGGGGGGGATGAAGACCCAGTACTTC. Protein product: CASSLGGGMKTQYF.

This clonotype was observed at least ten times. The rearrangement uses TRBV20-1 and TRBJ1-2; D not certain. The V gene's germline CDR1 is DFQATT and CDR2 SNEGSKA (reference sequence). Trimming removed 0 bases at V and 4 bases at J, with 15 bases between. The length of the CDR3 is 15 residues. The CDR3 DNA reads TGCAGTGCTAGAGATGGGCAGACGTTAGGCTATGGCTACACCTTC. The encoded protein is CSARDGQTLGYGYTF.